The 27 T cell receptor beta chains below come from one sample, sequenced in a study of blood T cell repertoires in COVID-19. Profiling relied on immunoSEQ multiplex PCR, and the TCRdb table lists in-frame clones only, not all of them. The sample yields under 200,000 clones, around 84% seen once. Sequenced sample: peripheral blood. The receptors originated from a man under 40 with active or convalescent COVID-19.

This rearrangement joins TRBV3-1 (or the pseudogene TRBV3-2) to TRBJ2-1; TRBD2 aligns across 9 bases. This CDR3 region has 16 residues. V trimming: 1 base; J trimming: 10 bases; junction bases outside the gene matches: 11. The V gene's germline CDR1 is LGHDT and CDR2 YNNKEL (reference sequence). The CDR3 DNA is TGTGCCAGCAGCCAAGTGGGCGGGGGGGCCGTGGAGGAGCAGTTCTTC. Translated: CASSQVGGGAVEEQFF.

The chain couples TRBV5-1 to TRBJ1-6, with 10 bases fitting TRBD1. J lost 7 bases, V lost 0 bases, and 1 base had no gene match. Germline CDR1 and CDR2: SGHRS and YFSETQ. This CDR3 contains 15 residues. In DNA, the CDR3 is TGCGCCAGCAGCTTGGAGGGACAGGGGAATTCACCCCTCCACTTT. It translates to CASSLEGQGNSPLHF.

Here the CDR3 DNA reads TGTGCCAGCAGCTTACAGGGGAGGACCTACGAGCAGTACTTC. This translates into CASSLQGRTYEQYF. The rearrangement links TRBV5-6 to TRBJ2-7; weak D call: TRBD1 (7 bases). From germline, CDR1 is SGHDT and CDR2 YYEEEE. The germline V and J ends were trimmed by 2 bases and 2 bases, with 11 bases remaining between them. This CDR3 has 14 residues.

The chain joins TRBV25-1 to TRBJ1-1, with D possibly TRBD1 on 6 matching bases. The V gene's germline CDR1 is MGHDK and CDR2 SYGVNS. CDR3 length: 14 residues. The V end was cut by 6 bases, the J end by 1 base, with 12 bases between. Here the CDR3 reads CASSAGASNTEAFF. CDR3 in DNA: TGTGCCAGCAGCGCGGGGGCTTCGAACACTGAAGCTTTCTTT. Filled out from reference TRBV25-1 and TRBJ1-1, the complete variable domain reads EADIYQTPRYLVIGTGKKITLECSQTMGHDKMYWYQQDPGMELHLIHYSYGVNSTEKGDLSSESTVSRIRTEHFPLTLESARPSHTSQYLCASSAGASNTEAFFGQGTRLTVV.

This chain uses TRBV7-3 with TRBJ2-3; 11 bases are a match to TRBD1. The CDR3 covers 20 residues. After removal of 1 base from V and 2 bases from J, the junction contained 14 bases not matched to a gene. Germline CDR1 reads SGHTA; CDR2 reads FQGTGA. CDR3 protein: CASSLIGRTGGQRSTDTQYF. In DNA, the CDR3 is TGTGCCAGCAGCTTAATTGGTCGGACAGGGGGCCAGCGATCCACAGATACGCAGTATTTT.

This sequence joins TRBV29-1 and TRBJ2-3, with TRBD2 as a possible D gene (6 bases). The CDR3 loop spans 13 amino acids. Germline CDR1 and CDR2: SQVTM and ANQGSEA. With 7 bases removed from V and 0 bases from J, the gap between germline ends came to 11 bases. Written as DNA, the CDR3 is TGCAGCGCACGGGACTCCAGCACAGATACGCAGTATTTT. Translated: CSARDSSTDTQYF.

This clone has a single count. The rearrangement joins TRBV27 to TRBJ1-6; a possible D gene is TRBD1 (6 bases). The CDR3 covers 15 residues. V was trimmed by 7 bases and J by 7 bases, leaving 17 bases between them. CDR1 and CDR2 from the germline V gene are MNHEY and SMNVEV (reference sequence). CDR3 protein: CASTERGAGNSPLHF. Written as DNA, the CDR3 is TGTGCCAGCACCGAGCGGGGGGCCGGGAATTCACCCCTCCACTTT.

This clone was seen just once. The chain recombines TRBV19 with TRBJ1-3, with TRBD1 as a possible D gene (5 bases). CDR1 is LNHDA, CDR2 SQIVND, per germline (reference sequence). The CDR3 has 13 residues. Between the trimmed V and J ends, which lost 6 bases and 0 bases, there was a span of 6 bases. CDR3 in amino acids: CASSQGSGNTIYF. In DNA form, the CDR3 reads TGTGCCAGTAGCCAGGGCTCTGGAAACACCATATATTTT.

CDR3 sequence reads: CASSEQGTPTDTQYF. For the CDR3, the DNA is TGTGCCAGCAGTGAACAGGGGACCCCTACAGATACGCAGTATTTT. V gene TRBV2 combines with J gene TRBJ2-3, with a weak D call TRBD1 (6 bases). Trimming took 2 bases from V and 3 from J, leaving 12 bases between them. The germline V gene encodes CDR1 SNHLY and CDR2 FYNNEI. CDR3 length equals 15 residues.

The V gene is TRBV18, the J gene TRBJ1-2; possibly TRBD1 for D (5 bases). There are 13 residues in the CDR3. V gave up 3 bases and J gave up 4 bases, with 9 bases separating them. From germline, CDR1 is KGHSH and CDR2 LQKENI. The CDR3 nucleotides read TGTGCCAGCTCACCGGGAGGGACCTATGGCTACACCTTC. As protein: CASSPGGTYGYTF.

This clone was seen just once. V gene TRBV28 combines with J gene TRBJ1-5; 8 bases agree with TRBD1. Germline CDR1 is MDHEN and CDR2 is SYDVKM. Unmatched junction bases numbered 3, after V lost 1 base and J lost 4 bases. This CDR3 is 15 amino acids long. The CDR3 sequence: CASSLLGQDNQPQHF. Written as DNA, the CDR3 is TGTGCCAGCAGTTTATTGGGACAGGATAATCAGCCCCAGCATTTT.

The genes are TRBV3-1 (or the pseudogene TRBV3-2) and TRBJ1-5; weak D call: TRBD1 (6 bases). V was trimmed by 4 bases and J by 3 bases, leaving 13 bases between them. CDR3 length: 15 residues. Germline CDR1 and CDR2: LGHDT and YNNKEL (reference sequence). The CDR3: CASSPRTGNNQPQHF. The CDR3 coding sequence is TGTGCCAGCAGCCCCCGAACAGGGAACAATCAGCCCCAGCATTTT.

This chain links TRBV6-5 with TRBJ1-2; 7 nucleotides align to TRBD1. This CDR3 region has 13 residues. Germline V lookup: CDR1 MNHEY, CDR2 SVGAGI. V was pared by 6 bases and J by 2 bases, with 3 bases of the junction left unmatched. CDR3 sequence reads: CASRLDRNYGYTF. DNA of the CDR3: TGTGCCAGCAGATTGGACAGGAACTATGGCTACACCTTC.

In this sample, this clone turned up a few times. The V gene is TRBV7-3, the J gene TRBJ2-3; 9 bases fit TRBD2. The V and J ends lost 3 bases and 6 bases, in that order; junction bases with no gene match: 7. Germline assignment: CDR1 SGHTA and CDR2 FQGTGA. The CDR3 spans 15 residues. For the CDR3, the DNA is TGTGCCAGCAGCTTTCGAGCGGGGGGCCAGGATACGCAGTATTTT. Translating gives CASSFRAGGQDTQYF.

The chain recombines TRBV5-1 with TRBJ2-1; D is uncertain. The CDR3 loop spans 16 amino acids. CDR1 and CDR2 (germline): SGHRS, YFSETQ. Trimming pared 0 bases from V and 9 bases from J, leaving 19 bases between. The CDR3 DNA follows: TGCGCCAGCAGCTTGGTAGCCGGAGCCGGATCGGTTGAGCAGTTCTTC. Encoded protein: CASSLVAGAGSVEQFF.

The chain carries TRBV21-1 and TRBJ2-7; TRBD1 is the table's D call, not checked against the DNA. TRBV21-1 is designated a pseudogene. The CDR3 sequence is 15 residues long. The CDR3 loop reads CASSNGRTGWIRRYV. Written as DNA, the CDR3 is TGTGCCAGCAGCAACGGTCGGACAGGCTGGATTCGACGGTACGTC.

The gene calls are TRBV20-1 and TRBJ2-1; tentatively, D is TRBD1 (5 bases). V was pared by 3 bases and J by 4 bases, with 16 bases between. There are 15 residues in the CDR3. Germline V gene sequence: CDR1 DFQATT, CDR2 SNEGSKA (reference sequence). The CDR3 nucleotides read TGCAGTGCTAGTGGGGCGCAGGAAGGATACAATGAGCAGTTCTTC. It is translated as CSASGAQEGYNEQFF.

The rearrangement joins TRBV19 to TRBJ2-7, with 7 bases matching TRBD1. Germline trimming cut 1 base from V and 6 bases from J; bases unmatched to any gene: 9. From germline, CDR1 is LNHDA and CDR2 SQIVND (reference sequence). The CDR3 has 15 residues. CDR3 sequence: CASSIGTGVPLEQYF. The CDR3 DNA reads TGTGCCAGTAGTATAGGGACAGGTGTACCCCTCGAGCAGTACTTC.

CDR3: CASSSSGLRNEKLFF. The CDR3 coding sequence is TGCGCCAGCAGCTCTTCGGGATTGAGGAATGAAAAACTGTTTTTT. V usage is TRBV5-1 and J usage is TRBJ1-4; D remains unclear. Germline-derived CDR1 and CDR2 are SGHRS and YFSETQ. This CDR3 comprises 15 residues. With 3 bases removed from V and 5 bases from J, the gap between germline ends came to 14 bases.

The V gene is TRBV15, the J gene TRBJ2-1, with D possibly being TRBD2 (6 bases). The V end lost 5 bases, the J end lost 2 bases, and 10 bases lay between the germline ends. Germline V gene lookup returns CDR1 LNHNV and CDR2 YYDKDF (reference sequence). This CDR3 comprises 14 residues. The CDR3 here is CATSEREAYNEQFF. In DNA, the CDR3 is TGTGCCACCAGCGAGAGGGAGGCCTACAATGAGCAGTTCTTC.

The chain links TRBV27 to TRBJ1-4; 9 positions agree with TRBD1. The CDR3 is 15 amino acids. J was trimmed by 7 bases and V by 2 bases; bases with no gene match: 5. Germline CDR1 reads MNHEY; CDR2 reads SMNVEV (reference sequence). CDR3 coding DNA: TGTGCCAGCAGTTTAAGGACAGGGGTCGGTGAAAAACTGTTTTTT. This gives the protein CASSLRTGVGEKLFF.

This clone occurred once. The V and J genes are TRBV6-1 and TRBJ2-3; D remains unclear. V dropped 1 base and J dropped 2 bases, with 7 bases sitting between them. In germline, CDR1 is MNHNS, CDR2 SASEGT. The CDR3 runs to 14 residues. The CDR3 protein is CASSEVGYTDTQYF. The CDR3 region has the DNA TGTGCCAGCAGTGAAGTCGGTTACACAGATACGCAGTATTTT.

A few counts support this clone. The CDR3 coding sequence is TGTGCCAGCAGTGACAGCGGGAGGGGGTACGAGCAGTACTTC. It codes for CASSDSGRGYEQYF. V usage is TRBV6-1 and J usage is TRBJ2-7; TRBD2 matches 10 bases. Per the germline V gene, CDR1 is MNHNS and CDR2 is SASEGT. This CDR3 comprises 14 residues. Germline trimming cut 3 bases from V and 4 bases from J; bases unmatched to any gene: 3.

The CDR3 nucleotides are TGTGCCAGCAGTTTCGGCAGGGAAAAGGGCAATCAGCCCCAGCATTTT. It specifies CASSFGREKGNQPQHF. The V gene is TRBV27, the J gene TRBJ1-5; TRBD1 is a possible D gene (5 bases). The CDR3 runs 16 residues. Germline V CDR1 and CDR2: MNHEY, SMNVEV (reference sequence). Trimming cost V 3 bases and J 2 bases, with 14 bases left between them.

V and J are TRBV6-5 and TRBJ2-6; D gene ambiguous. This CDR3 spans 15 amino acids. V dropped 2 bases and J dropped 4 bases, with 9 bases sitting between them. Germline loops: CDR1 MNHEY, CDR2 SVGAGI. The CDR3 bases are TGTGCCAGCAGTTACCCGGGTTCGGGGGCCAACGTCCTGACTTTC. Its protein product is CASSYPGSGANVLTF.

The CDR3 sequence: CASSVTGTDEKLFF. CDR3 DNA sequence: TGCGCCAGCAGCGTTACAGGGACGGATGAAAAACTGTTTTTT. The rearrangement links TRBV5-1 to TRBJ1-4, with D maybe TRBD1 (6 bases). This CDR3 has 14 residues. The V end lost 4 bases, the J end lost 6 bases, and 13 bases lay between the germline ends. Germline V lookup: CDR1 SGHRS, CDR2 YFSETQ.

This chain uses TRBV21-1 with TRBJ1-1; the table's D gene call, TRBD1, was not cross checked with the DNA. TRBV21-1 counts as a pseudogene. The CDR3 is made up of 16 amino acids. The CDR3 region has the DNA TGTGCCAGCAGCCCGGACAAGGGTCGAGGTAACACTGAAGCTTTCTTT. As protein: CASSPDKGRGNTEAFF.